One and the same sample provided the 18 T cell receptor beta chains below, sequenced in a study of identical twins. TCRdb redid the calling of the 5' RACE reads with MiXCR, one entry per CDR3 protein. This table has approximately 260,000 distinct CDR3 sequences, about 9% appearing once. The sample also formed part of further work on yellow fever vaccine responses in identical twins.

Sequencing used CD8+ T cells sorted from blood. These receptors were obtained from a young woman in good health.

This clonotype has only a few counts. The rearrangement links TRBV10-3 to TRBJ2-7, with a possible D match to TRBD1 (5 bases). V was trimmed by 7 bases and J by 3 bases, leaving 13 bases between them. The CDR3 covers 13 residues. Looked up from germline, CDR1 is ENHRY and CDR2 is SYGVKD. Here the CDR3 reads CAINKDTLYEQYF. The CDR3 DNA is TGTGCCATCAATAAGGACACTCTCTACGAGCAGTACTTC.

At least ten counts were recorded for this clonotype. The genes are TRBV9 and TRBJ2-2; D uncertain. Germline V gene data show CDR1 as SGDLS and CDR2 as YYNGEE. The CDR3 runs to 17 residues. Trimming took 1 base from V and 0 from J, leaving 13 bases between them. For the CDR3, the DNA is TGTGCCAGCAGCGTACCAATAGCAGCCGCGAACACCGGGGAGCTGTTTTTT. Its translation: CASSVPIAAANTGELFF.

CDR3 sequence: CASSQAPGRENEQYF. The CDR3 DNA reads TGTGCCAGCAGCCAAGCCCCGGGGCGGGAGAACGAGCAGTACTTC. The V and J genes are TRBV4-2 and TRBJ2-7, with 7 nucleotides matching TRBD2. Trimming cost V 1 base and J 5 bases; bases outside gene matches: 8. CDR3 size: 15 residues. CDR1 and CDR2 from the germline V gene are LGHNA and YNFKEQ.

This chain links TRBV20-1 with TRBJ2-1; 7 nucleotides match TRBD2. The J segment lost 7 bases and the V segment lost 3 bases, leaving 12 bases of the junction unmatched. Germline lookup yields CDR1 DFQATT and CDR2 SNEGSKA (reference sequence). The CDR3 has 15 amino acids. The CDR3 loop is CSASVGLEVGNEQFF. The CDR3 coding sequence is TGCAGTGCTAGTGTTGGACTAGAGGTTGGGAATGAGCAGTTCTTC.

Comment on this clonotype: A read error may produce the germline difference seen at one junction end. This sequence joins TRBV15 and TRBJ1-1; no reliable D call. The CDR3 extends over 13 amino acids. Germline V gene lookup returns CDR1 LNHNV and CDR2 YYDKDF (reference sequence). CDR3 sequence (DNA): TGTGCCACCAGCAGAGATGGTGGAACTGAAGCTTACTTT. Encoded protein: CATSRDGGTEAYF.

The chain carries TRBV29-1 and TRBJ2-7, with 7 bases aligning to TRBD1. Germline-derived CDR1 and CDR2 are SQVTM and ANQGSEA. There are 14 residues in the CDR3. V was pared by 6 bases and J by 0 bases, with 8 bases of the junction left unmatched. This CDR3 reads CSVGQITSSYEQYF. The CDR3 DNA reads TGCAGCGTGGGACAGATCACAAGCTCCTACGAGCAGTACTTC.

The rearrangement joins TRBV6-1 to TRBJ2-1; D could derive from TRBD1 or TRBD2 (5 bases each). The CDR3 sequence is 13 residues long. Trimming took 7 bases from V and 8 from J, leaving 15 bases between them. In germline, CDR1 is MNHNS, CDR2 SASEGT. CDR3 bases: TGTGCCAGCACCCCAGGGACGCGGGATGAGCAGTTCTTC. It specifies CASTPGTRDEQFF.

The chain links TRBV28 to TRBJ2-5; D is perhaps TRBD1 (7 bases). V was clipped by 3 bases and J by 1 base, with 12 bases between them. CDR1 is MDHEN and CDR2 is SYDVKM in the germline V gene. There are 15 residues in the CDR3. This chain's CDR3 is CASSFRGVAQETQYF. The CDR3 region has the DNA TGTGCCAGCAGTTTCAGGGGGGTGGCCCAAGAGACCCAGTACTTC.

This clonotype appeared a few times. V and J are TRBV4-2 and TRBJ2-5; D perhaps matches TRBD2 (6 bases). Trimming left V 1 base short and J 4 bases short, with 10 bases between. The CDR3 has 14 amino acids. CDR1 and CDR2 (germline): LGHNA, YNFKEQ. For the CDR3, the DNA is TGTGCCAGCAGCCAAGTTGCAGCGGGAGAGACCCAGTACTTC. Its protein product is CASSQVAAGETQYF.

Only a few counts were recorded for this clonotype. The chain has TRBV15 and TRBJ2-5, with D possibly matching TRBD2 (6 bases). The germline V and J ends were trimmed by 2 bases and 1 base, with 14 bases remaining between them. The CDR3 covers 16 residues. CDR1 is LNHNV and CDR2 is YYDKDF in the germline V gene (reference sequence). DNA for the CDR3: TGTGCCACCAGCAGACGACTAGGGGAAACCCAAGAGACCCAGTACTTC. Protein product: CATSRRLGETQETQYF.

This clonotype has a count of ten or more. The rearrangement uses TRBV27 and TRBJ1-5; D not resolved. This CDR3 has 13 amino acids. V was clipped by 2 bases and J by 4 bases, with 6 bases between them. In germline, CDR1 is MNHEY, CDR2 SMNVEV (reference sequence). The CDR3 spells CASSLGWNQPQHF. In DNA form, the CDR3 reads TGTGCCAGCAGTTTAGGGTGGAATCAGCCCCAGCATTTT.

This clonotype was seen more than once but under ten times. The V call is TRBV4-2, the J call TRBJ2-7, with 9 bases identical to TRBD2. V lost 2 bases to trimming and J lost 5 bases; unmatched junction nucleotides: 16. The germline gives CDR1 LGHNA, CDR2 YNFKEQ. CDR3 size: 18 residues. CDR3 sequence: CASSQSRPGTSTFHEQYF. The CDR3 DNA reads TGTGCCAGCAGCCAATCCCGGCCTGGGACTAGCACGTTCCACGAGCAGTACTTC.

This clonotype was recorded many times. The V and J genes are TRBV7-9 and TRBJ1-1; D is undetermined. Germline V gene lookup returns CDR1 SEHNR and CDR2 FQNEAQ (reference sequence). The CDR3 spans 14 residues. The germline V and J ends were trimmed by 0 bases and 1 base, with 6 bases remaining between them. The CDR3 is CASSLAGTNTEAFF. CDR3 in DNA: TGTGCCAGCAGCTTAGCCGGCACGAACACTGAAGCTTTCTTT.

The chain uses TRBV27 and TRBJ2-7; 10 positions match TRBD1. Germline CDR1 reads MNHEY; CDR2 reads SMNVEV (reference sequence). This CDR3 contains 15 residues. Trimming at V came to 4 bases and at J to 3 bases, leaving 6 bases not matched to a gene. CDR3 protein: CASSSVDRGLYEQYF. Here the CDR3 DNA reads TGTGCCAGCAGTTCCGTCGACAGGGGGCTCTACGAGCAGTACTTC.

The J gene is TRBJ2-3, the V gene TRBV2; 7 nucleotides align to TRBD2. The CDR3 extends over 14 amino acids. The V gene's germline CDR1 is SNHLY and CDR2 FYNNEI. Unmatched junction bases numbered 3, after V lost 4 bases and J lost 2 bases. In nucleotides, the CDR3 is TGTGCCAGCAGTGGACTAGCCAACACAGATACGCAGTATTTT. It yields the protein CASSGLANTDTQYF. The variable domain in full, completed from reference TRBV2 and TRBJ2-3, reads EPEVTQTPSHQVTQMGQEVILRCVPISNHLYFYWYRQILGQKVEFLVSFYNNEISEKSEIFDDQFSVERPDGSNFTLKIRSTKLEDSAMYFCASSGLANTDTQYFGPGTRLTVL.

This clonotype turned up a few times. This chain uses TRBV20-1 with TRBJ2-1; D gene uncertain. The CDR3 sequence is 12 residues long. V was clipped by 1 base and J by 6 bases, with 7 bases between them. Germline assignment: CDR1 DFQATT and CDR2 SNEGSKA (reference sequence). The CDR3 nucleotides read TGCAGTGCTAGAGTGTCCCCCAATGAGCAGTTCTTC. Amino acid sequence: CSARVSPNEQFF.

The sample holds many counts of this clonotype. The chain combines TRBV6-2 or TRBV6-3 with TRBJ1-1; D gene unclear. Germline V gives CDR1 MNHEY, CDR2 SVGEGT. Trimming removed 0 bases from V and 3 bases from J, with 8 bases in between. CDR3 size: 14 residues. CDR3 coding DNA: TGTGCCAGCAGTTACTCTACAGATTACACTGAAGCTTTCTTT. It encodes CASSYSTDYTEAFF.

This clonotype was picked up a small number of times. V and J are TRBV6-5 and TRBJ2-2, with D perhaps matching TRBD1 or TRBD2 (5 bases each). Germline V gene sequence: CDR1 MNHEY, CDR2 SVGAGI. CDR3 length: 14 residues. Trimming pared 3 bases from V and 7 bases from J, leaving 12 bases between. CDR3 protein: CASSYTLGGGELFF. Written as DNA, the CDR3 is TGTGCCAGCAGTTATACACTTGGGGGCGGGGAGCTGTTTTTT.